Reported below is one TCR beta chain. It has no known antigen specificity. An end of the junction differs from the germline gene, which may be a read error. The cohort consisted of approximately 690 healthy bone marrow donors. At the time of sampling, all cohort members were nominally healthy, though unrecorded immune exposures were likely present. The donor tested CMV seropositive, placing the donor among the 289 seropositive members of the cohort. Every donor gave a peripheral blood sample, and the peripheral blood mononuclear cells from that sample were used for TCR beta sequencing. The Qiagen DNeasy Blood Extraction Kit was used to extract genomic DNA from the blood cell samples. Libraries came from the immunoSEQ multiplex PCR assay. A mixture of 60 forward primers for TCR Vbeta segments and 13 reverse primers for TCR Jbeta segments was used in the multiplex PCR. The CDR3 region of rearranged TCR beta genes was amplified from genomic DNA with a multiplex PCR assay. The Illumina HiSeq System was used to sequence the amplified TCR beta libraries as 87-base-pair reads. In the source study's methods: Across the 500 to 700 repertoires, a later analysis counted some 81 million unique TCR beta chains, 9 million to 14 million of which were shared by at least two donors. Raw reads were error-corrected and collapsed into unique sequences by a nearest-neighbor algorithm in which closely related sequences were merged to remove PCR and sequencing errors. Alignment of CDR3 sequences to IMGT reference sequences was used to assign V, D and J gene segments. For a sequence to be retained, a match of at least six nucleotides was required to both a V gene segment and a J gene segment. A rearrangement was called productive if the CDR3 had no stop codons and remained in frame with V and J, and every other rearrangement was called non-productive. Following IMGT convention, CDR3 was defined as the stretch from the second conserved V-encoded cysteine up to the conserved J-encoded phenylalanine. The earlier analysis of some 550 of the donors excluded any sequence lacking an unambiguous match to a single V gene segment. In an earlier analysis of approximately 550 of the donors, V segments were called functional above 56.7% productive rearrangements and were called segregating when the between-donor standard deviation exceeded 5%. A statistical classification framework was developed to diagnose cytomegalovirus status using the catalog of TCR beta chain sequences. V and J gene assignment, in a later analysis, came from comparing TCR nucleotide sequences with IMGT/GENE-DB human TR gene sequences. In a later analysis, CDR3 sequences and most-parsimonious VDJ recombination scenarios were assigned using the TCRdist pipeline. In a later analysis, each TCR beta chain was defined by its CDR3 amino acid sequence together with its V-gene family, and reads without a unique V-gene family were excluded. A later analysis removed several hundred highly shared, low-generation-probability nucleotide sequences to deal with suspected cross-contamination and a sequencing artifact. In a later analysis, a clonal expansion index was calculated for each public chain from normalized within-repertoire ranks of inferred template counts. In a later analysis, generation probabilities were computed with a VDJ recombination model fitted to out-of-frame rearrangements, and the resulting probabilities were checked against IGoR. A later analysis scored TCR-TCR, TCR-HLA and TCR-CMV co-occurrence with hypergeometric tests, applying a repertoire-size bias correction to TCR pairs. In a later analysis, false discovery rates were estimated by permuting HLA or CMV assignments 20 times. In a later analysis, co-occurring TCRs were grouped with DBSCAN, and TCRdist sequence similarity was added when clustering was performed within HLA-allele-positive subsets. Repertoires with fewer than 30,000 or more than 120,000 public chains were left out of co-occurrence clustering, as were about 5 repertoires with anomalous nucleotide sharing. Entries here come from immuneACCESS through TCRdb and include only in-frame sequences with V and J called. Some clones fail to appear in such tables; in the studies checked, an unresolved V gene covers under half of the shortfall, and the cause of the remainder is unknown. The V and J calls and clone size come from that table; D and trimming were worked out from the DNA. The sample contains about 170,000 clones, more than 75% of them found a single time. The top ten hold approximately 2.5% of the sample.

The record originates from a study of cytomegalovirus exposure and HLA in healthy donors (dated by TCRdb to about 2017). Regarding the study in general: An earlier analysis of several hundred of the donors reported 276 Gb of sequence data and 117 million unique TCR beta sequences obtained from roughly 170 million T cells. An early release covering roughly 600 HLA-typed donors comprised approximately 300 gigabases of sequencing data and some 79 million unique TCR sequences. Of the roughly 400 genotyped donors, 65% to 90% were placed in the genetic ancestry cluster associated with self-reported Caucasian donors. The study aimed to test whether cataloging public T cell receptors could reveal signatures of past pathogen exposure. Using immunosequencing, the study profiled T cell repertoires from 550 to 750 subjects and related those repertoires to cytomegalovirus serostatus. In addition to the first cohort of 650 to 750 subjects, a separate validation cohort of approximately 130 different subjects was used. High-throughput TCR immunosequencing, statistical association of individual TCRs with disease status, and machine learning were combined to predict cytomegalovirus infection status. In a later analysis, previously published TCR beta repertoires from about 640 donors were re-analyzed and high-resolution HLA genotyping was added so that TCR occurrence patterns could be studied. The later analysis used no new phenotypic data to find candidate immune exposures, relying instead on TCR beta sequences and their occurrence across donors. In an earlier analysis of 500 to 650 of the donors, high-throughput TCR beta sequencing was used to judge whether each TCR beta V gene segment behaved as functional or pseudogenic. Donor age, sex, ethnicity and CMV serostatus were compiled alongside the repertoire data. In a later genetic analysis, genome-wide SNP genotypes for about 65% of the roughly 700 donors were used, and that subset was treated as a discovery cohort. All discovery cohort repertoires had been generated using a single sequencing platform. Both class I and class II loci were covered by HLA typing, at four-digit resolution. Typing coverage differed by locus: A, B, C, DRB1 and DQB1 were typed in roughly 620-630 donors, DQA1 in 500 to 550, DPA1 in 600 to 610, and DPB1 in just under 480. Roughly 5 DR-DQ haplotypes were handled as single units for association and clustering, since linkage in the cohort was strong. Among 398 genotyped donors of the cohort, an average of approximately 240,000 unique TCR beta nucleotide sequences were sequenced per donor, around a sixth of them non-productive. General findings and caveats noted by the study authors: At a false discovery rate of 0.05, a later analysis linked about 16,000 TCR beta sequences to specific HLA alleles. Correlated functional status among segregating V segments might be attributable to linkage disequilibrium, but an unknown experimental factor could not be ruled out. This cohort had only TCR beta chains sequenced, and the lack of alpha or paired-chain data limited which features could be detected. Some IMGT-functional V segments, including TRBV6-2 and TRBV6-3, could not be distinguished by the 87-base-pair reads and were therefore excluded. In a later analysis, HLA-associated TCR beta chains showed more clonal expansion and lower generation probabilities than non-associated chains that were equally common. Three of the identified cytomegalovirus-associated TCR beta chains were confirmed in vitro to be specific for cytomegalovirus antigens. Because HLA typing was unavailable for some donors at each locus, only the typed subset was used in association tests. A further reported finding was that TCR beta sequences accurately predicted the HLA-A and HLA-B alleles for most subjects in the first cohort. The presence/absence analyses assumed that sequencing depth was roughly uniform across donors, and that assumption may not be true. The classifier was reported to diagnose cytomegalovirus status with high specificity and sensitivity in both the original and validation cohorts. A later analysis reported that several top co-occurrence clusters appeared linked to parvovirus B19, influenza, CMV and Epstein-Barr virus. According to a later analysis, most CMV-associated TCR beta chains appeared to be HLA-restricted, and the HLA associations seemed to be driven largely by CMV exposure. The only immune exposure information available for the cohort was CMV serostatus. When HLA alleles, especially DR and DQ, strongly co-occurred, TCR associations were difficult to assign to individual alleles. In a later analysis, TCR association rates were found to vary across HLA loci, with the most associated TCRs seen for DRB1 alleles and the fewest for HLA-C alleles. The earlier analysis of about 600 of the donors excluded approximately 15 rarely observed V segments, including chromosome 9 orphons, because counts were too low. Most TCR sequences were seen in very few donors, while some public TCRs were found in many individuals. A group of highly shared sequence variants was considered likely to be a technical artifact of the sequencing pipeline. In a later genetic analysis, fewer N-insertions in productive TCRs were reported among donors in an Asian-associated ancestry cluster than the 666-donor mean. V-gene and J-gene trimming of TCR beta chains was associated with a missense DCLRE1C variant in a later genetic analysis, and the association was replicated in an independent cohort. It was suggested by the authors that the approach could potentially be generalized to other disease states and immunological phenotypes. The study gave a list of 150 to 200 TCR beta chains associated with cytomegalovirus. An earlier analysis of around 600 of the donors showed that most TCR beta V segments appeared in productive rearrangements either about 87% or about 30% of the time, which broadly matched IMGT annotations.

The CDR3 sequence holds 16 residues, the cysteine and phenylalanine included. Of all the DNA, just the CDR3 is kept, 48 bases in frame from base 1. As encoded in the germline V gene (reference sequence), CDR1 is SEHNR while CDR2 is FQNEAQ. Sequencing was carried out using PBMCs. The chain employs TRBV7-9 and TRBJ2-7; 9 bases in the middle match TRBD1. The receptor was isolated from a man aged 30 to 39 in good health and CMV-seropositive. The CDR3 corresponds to CASSLENRGPPYEQYF. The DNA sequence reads TGTGCCAGCAGTTTAGAAAACAGGGGGCCGCCATACGAGCAGTACTTC.